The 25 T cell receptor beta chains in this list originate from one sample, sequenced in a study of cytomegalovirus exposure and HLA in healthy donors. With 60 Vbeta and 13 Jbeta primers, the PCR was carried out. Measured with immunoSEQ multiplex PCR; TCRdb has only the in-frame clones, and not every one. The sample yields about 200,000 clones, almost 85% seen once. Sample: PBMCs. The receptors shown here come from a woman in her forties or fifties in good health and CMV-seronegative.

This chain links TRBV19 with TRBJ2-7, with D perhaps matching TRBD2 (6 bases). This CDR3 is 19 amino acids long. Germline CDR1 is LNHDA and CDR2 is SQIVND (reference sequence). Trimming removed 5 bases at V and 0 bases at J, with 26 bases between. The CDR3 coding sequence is TGTGCCAGTAGTCCGATCGGCCTCGGTGGGGGAGGAAGCTCCTACGAGCAGTACTTC. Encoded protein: CASSPIGLGGGGSSYEQYF.

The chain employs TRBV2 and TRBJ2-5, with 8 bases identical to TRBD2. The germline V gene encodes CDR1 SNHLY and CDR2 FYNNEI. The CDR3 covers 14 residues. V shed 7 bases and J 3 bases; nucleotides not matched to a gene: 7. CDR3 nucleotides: TGTGCCAGCAAGCGGGAGAGGGGGAAAGAGACCCAGTACTTC. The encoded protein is CASKRERGKETQYF.

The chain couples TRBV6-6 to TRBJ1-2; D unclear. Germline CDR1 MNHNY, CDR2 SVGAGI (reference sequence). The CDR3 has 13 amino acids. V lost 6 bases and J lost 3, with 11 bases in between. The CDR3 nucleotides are TGTGCCAGCAGACCCACAATGGACTATGGCTACACCTTC. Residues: CASRPTMDYGYTF.

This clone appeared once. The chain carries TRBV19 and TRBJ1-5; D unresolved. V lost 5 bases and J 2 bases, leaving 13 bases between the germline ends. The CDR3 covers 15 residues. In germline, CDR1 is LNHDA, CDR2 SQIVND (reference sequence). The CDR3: CASSVRDVGNQPQHF. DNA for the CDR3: TGTGCCAGTAGTGTGCGAGATGTCGGCAATCAGCCCCAGCATTTT.

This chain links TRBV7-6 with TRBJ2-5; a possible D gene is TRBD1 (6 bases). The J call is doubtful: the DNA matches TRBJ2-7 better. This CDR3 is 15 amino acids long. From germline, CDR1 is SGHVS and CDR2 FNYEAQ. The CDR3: CASSGYRDTSYEQYF. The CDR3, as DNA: TGTGCCAGCAGCGGATACCGGGACACAAGCTACGAGCAGTACTTC.

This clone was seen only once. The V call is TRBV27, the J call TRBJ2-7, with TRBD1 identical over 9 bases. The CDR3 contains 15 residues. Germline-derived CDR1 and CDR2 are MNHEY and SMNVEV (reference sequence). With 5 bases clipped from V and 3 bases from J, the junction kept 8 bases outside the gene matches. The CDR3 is CASSQQGALLYEQYF. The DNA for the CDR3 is TGTGCCAGCAGTCAACAGGGGGCCCTCCTCTACGAGCAGTACTTC.

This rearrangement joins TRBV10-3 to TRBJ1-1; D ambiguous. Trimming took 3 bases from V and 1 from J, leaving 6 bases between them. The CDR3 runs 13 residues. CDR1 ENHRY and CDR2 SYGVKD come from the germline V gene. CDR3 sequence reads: CAISDEPNTEAFF. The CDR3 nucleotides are TGTGCCATCAGTGATGAGCCGAACACTGAAGCTTTCTTT.

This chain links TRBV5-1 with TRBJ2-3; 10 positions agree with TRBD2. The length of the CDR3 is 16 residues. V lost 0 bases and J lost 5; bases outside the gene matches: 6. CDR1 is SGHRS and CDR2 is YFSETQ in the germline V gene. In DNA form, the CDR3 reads TGCGCCAGCAGCTTGGGAGCGGGAGGGCCTGGAGATACGCAGTATTTT. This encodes CASSLGAGGPGDTQYF.

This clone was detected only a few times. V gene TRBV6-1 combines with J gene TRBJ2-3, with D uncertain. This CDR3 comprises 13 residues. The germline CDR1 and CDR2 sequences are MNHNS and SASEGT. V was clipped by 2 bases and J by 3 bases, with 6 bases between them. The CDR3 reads CASSEQRTDTQYF. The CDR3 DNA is TGTGCCAGCAGTGAACAGCGTACAGATACGCAGTATTTT.

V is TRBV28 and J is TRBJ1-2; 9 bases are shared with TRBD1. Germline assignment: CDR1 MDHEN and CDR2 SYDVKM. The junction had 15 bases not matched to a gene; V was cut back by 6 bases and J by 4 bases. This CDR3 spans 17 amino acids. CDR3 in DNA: TGTGCCAGCAGAGGGACAGGGAGAGGAATCGTTGGCTATGGCTACACCTTC. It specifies CASRGTGRGIVGYGYTF.

DNA for the CDR3: TGTGCCAGCAGCGAATCACGGACAAACTATGGCTACACCTTC. Translated, it gives CASSESRTNYGYTF. J is TRBJ1-2 and V is TRBV28; D might be TRBD1 (5 bases). Trimming removed 6 bases at V and 2 bases at J, with 13 bases between. CDR3 length equals 14 residues. Germline CDR1 reads MDHEN; CDR2 reads SYDVKM.

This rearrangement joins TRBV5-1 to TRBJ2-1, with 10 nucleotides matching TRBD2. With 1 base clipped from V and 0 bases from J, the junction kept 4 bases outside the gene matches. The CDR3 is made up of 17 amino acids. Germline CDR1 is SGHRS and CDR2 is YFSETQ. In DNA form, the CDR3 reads TGCGCCAGCAGCTTGACTAGCGGGGTCTTCTCCTACAATGAGCAGTTCTTC. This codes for CASSLTSGVFSYNEQFF.

DNA of the CDR3: TGTGCCAGCTCAGTCCAGGGGAACACCGGGGAGCTGTTTTTT. Its protein is CASSVQGNTGELFF. The rearrangement joins TRBV21-1 to TRBJ2-2; the DNA was not used to check the table's D call, TRBD1. TRBV21-1 is termed a pseudogene. CDR3 size: 14 residues.

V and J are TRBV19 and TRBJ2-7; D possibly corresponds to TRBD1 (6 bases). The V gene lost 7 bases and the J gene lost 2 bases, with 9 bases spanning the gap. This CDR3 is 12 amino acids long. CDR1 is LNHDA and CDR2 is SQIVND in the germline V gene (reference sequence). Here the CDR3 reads CASTGDTYEQYF. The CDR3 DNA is TGTGCCAGTACAGGGGATACCTACGAGCAGTACTTC.

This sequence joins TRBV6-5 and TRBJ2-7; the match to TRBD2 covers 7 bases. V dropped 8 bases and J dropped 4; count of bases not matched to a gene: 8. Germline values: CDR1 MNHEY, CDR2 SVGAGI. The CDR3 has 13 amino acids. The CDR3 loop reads CASGTGTKYEQYF. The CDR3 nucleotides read TGTGCCAGCGGCACCGGGACTAAATACGAGCAGTACTTC.

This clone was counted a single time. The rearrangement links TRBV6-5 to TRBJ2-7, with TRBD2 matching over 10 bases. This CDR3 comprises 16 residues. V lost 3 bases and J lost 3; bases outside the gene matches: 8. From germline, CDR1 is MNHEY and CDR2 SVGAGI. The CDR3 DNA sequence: TGTGCCAGCAGTTATCGAGCGGGGGGGAGCTACTACGAGCAGTACTTC. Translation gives CASSYRAGGSYYEQYF.

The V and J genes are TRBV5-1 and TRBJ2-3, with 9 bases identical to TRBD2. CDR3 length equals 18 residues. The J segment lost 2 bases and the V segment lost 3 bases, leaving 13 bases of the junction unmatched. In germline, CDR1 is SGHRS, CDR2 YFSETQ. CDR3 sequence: CASSWREGPTDFTDTQYF. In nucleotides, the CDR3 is TGCGCCAGCAGCTGGCGGGAGGGCCCGACAGATTTCACAGATACGCAGTATTTT.

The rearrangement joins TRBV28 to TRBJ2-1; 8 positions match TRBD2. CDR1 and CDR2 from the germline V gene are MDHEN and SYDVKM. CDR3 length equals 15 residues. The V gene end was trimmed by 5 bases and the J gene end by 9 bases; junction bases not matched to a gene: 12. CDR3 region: CASSLRLASKAEQFF. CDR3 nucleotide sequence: TGTGCCAGCAGTCTTCGACTAGCGAGCAAGGCTGAGCAGTTCTTC.

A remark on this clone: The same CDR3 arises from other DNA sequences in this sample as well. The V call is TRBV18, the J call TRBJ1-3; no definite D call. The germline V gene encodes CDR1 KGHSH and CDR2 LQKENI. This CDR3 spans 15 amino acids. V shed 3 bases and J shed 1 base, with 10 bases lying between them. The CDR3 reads CASSPAPGSGNTIYF. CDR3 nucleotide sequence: TGTGCCAGCTCACCGGCACCGGGATCTGGAAACACCATATATTTT. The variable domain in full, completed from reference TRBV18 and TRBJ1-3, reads NAGVMQNPRHLVRRRGQEARLRCSPMKGHSHVYWYRQLPEEGLKFMVYLQKENIIDESGMPKERFSAEFPKEGPSILRIQQVVRGDSAAYFCASSPAPGSGNTIYFGEGSWLTVV.

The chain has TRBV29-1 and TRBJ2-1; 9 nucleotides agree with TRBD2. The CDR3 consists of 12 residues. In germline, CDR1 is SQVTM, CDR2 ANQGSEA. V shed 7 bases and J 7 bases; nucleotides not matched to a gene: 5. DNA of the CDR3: TGCAGCGCGATTAGCGGGAGTAATGAGCAGTTCTTC. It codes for CSAISGSNEQFF.

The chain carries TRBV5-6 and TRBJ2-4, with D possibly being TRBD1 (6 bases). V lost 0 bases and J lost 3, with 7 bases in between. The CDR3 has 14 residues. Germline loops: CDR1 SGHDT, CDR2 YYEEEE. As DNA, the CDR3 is TGTGCCAGCAGCTTGGGGACAGACAAAAACATTCAGTACTTC. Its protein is CASSLGTDKNIQYF.

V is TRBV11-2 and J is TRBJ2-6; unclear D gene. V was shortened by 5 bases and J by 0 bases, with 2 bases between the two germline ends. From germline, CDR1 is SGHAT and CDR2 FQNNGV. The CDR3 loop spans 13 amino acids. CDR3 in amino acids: CASSLSGANVLTF. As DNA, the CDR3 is TGTGCCAGCAGCCTCTCTGGGGCCAACGTCCTGACTTTC.

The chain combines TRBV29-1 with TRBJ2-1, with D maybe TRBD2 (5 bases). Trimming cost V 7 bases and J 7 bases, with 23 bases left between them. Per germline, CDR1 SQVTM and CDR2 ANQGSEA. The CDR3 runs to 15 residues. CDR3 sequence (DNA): TGCAGCGCTGAGGAGGCGGCAATCTCCTCTAATGAGCAGTTCTTC. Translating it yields CSAEEAAISSNEQFF.

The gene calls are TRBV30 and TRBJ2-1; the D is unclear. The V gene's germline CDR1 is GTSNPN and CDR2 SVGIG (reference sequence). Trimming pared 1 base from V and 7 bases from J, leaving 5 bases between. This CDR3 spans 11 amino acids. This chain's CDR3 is CAWSGGNEQFF. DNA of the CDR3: TGTGCCTGGAGTGGCGGTAATGAGCAGTTCTTC.

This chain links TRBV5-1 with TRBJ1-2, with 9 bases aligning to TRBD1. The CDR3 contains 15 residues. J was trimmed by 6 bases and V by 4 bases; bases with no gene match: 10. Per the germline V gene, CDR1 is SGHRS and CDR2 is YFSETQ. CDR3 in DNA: TGCGCCAGCAGCCTACCGGGACAGGGTGAAAATGGCTACACCTTC. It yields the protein CASSLPGQGENGYTF.